A single T cell receptor beta chain is shown here with its context. Its antigen is undetermined. V lost 1 base, J lost 6 bases, and 5 bases lay in between. The CDR3 length is 12 residues. Germline values: CDR1 SGHRS, CDR2 YFSETQ. The sample belongs to a study of cytomegalovirus exposure and HLA in healthy donors. The primer mix had 60 Vbeta and 13 Jbeta primers. Clones were read by immunoSEQ multiplex PCR, and TCRdb kept only the in-frame ones, dropping some. The repertoire has about 31,000 clones, roughly 64% of them found once; the top ten carry 10%. Study results and limitations: Reportedly, TCR beta sequences accurately predicted HLA-A and HLA-B alleles in most subjects.

This receptor was obtained from a man between 40 and 49 years old in good health and CMV-seropositive. The specimen sequenced was PBMCs. The V and J genes are TRBV5-1 and TRBJ2-1; D is ambiguous. CDR3 region: CASSLTFNEQFF. CDR3 DNA sequence: TGCGCCAGCAGCTTGACTTTCAATGAGCAGTTCTTC.